These 18 T cell receptor beta chains came from one sample sequenced in a study of radiotherapy plus CTLA-4 blockade in lung cancer. Produced via immunoSEQ multiplex PCR; TCRdb's table is partial and in-frame only. The sample has roughly 97,000 clones; 65% to 85% are singletons. Sample: peripheral blood, taken from a patient treated with radiotherapy plus ipilimumab. The receptors shown here come from a human donor with non-small cell lung cancer who had a partial response to radiotherapy plus ipilimumab. Some clones in this sample may be carry-over from other donors' samples.

The rearrangement links TRBV15 to TRBJ2-5, with D possibly TRBD1 on 5 matching bases. The length of the CDR3 is 13 residues. V lost 2 bases and J lost 1, with 5 bases in between. CDR1 is LNHNV and CDR2 is YYDKDF in the germline V gene (reference sequence). The DNA of the CDR3 is TGTGCCACCAGCAGACAGGGCCAAGAGACCCAGTACTTC. Residues: CATSRQGQETQYF.

This clone has a handful of counts. The rearrangement links TRBV5-4 to TRBJ1-1; D perhaps matches TRBD1 (5 bases). Germline assignment: CDR1 SGHNT and CDR2 YYREEE (reference sequence). Between the trimmed V and J ends, which lost 3 bases and 2 bases, there was a span of 11 bases. The CDR3 covers 14 residues. This chain's CDR3 is CASSSPQGNTEAFF. As DNA, the CDR3 is TGTGCCAGCAGCTCCCCGCAGGGAAACACTGAAGCTTTCTTT.

The rearrangement uses TRBV15 and TRBJ2-7; 8 nucleotides line up with TRBD1. Losses at the gene ends were 0 bases for V and 3 bases for J; bases not matched to a gene: 4. The CDR3 runs 15 residues. Germline V gives CDR1 LNHNV, CDR2 YYDKDF (reference sequence). Here the CDR3 reads CATSRDRTGFYEQYF. As DNA, the CDR3 is TGTGCCACCAGCAGAGATAGGACAGGGTTCTACGAGCAGTACTTC.

The chain employs TRBV5-1 and TRBJ1-6, with TRBD1 identical over 10 bases. The length of the CDR3 is 15 residues. Germline V gives CDR1 SGHRS, CDR2 YFSETQ. V gave up 4 bases and J gave up 9 bases; unmatched junction bases: 7. The CDR3 loop reads CASSLGQGDGSPLHF. CDR3 sequence (DNA): TGCGCCAGCAGCCTAGGACAGGGGGACGGTTCACCCCTCCACTTT. The full variable domain, in which reference TRBV5-1 and TRBJ1-6 provide the parts outside the CDR3, is KAGVTQTPRYLIKTRGQQVTLSCSPISGHRSVSWYQQTPGQGLQFLFEYFSETQRNKGNFPGRFSGRQFSNSRSEMNVSTLELGDSALYLCASSLGQGDGSPLHFGNGTRLTVT.

The chain employs TRBV5-1 and TRBJ2-5; 10 bases are a match to TRBD2. The CDR3 extends over 19 amino acids. Germline CDR1 is SGHRS and CDR2 is YFSETQ. V was clipped by 2 bases and J by 5 bases; unmatched bases: 18. The CDR3 region is CASSFFGLAGVGGEETQYF. The DNA for the CDR3 is TGCGCCAGCAGCTTTTTTGGCCTAGCGGGAGTGGGCGGTGAGGAGACCCAGTACTTC.

V is TRBV4-3 and J is TRBJ2-1; 15 bases fit TRBD2. Germline lookup yields CDR1 LGHNA and CDR2 YSLEER. This CDR3 is 15 amino acids long. V dropped 6 bases and J dropped 7; count of bases not matched to a gene: 4. The CDR3 loop reads CASSPGLAGGNEQFF. As DNA, the CDR3 is TGCGCCAGCAGTCCCGGACTAGCGGGGGGGAATGAGCAGTTCTTC.

The genes are TRBV9 and TRBJ2-1; 10 bases match TRBD2. This CDR3 is built from 16 residues. In germline, CDR1 is SGDLS, CDR2 YYNGEE. V dropped 3 bases and J dropped 9; count of bases not matched to a gene: 12. CDR3 nucleotide sequence: TGTGCCAGCAGCGCAGGTGGACTAGCGGTCAATACTGAGCAGTTCTTC. Encoded protein: CASSAGGLAVNTEQFF.

This chain connects TRBV10-2 to TRBJ2-2; 10 bases are shared with TRBD2. V dropped 0 bases and J dropped 3; count of bases not matched to a gene: 7. This CDR3 contains 18 residues. The germline V gene encodes CDR1 WSHSY and CDR2 SAAADI. The CDR3 bases are TGCGCCAGCAGTGAGTCTCCTAGCGGGAGATGGTACACCGGGGAGCTGTTTTTT. Translating it yields CASSESPSGRWYTGELFF.

The chain combines TRBV19 with TRBJ1-2; tentative D call: TRBD1 (5 bases). Germline V gives CDR1 LNHDA, CDR2 SQIVND (reference sequence). The CDR3 totals 11 residues. The V gene lost 9 bases and the J gene lost 7 bases, with 12 bases spanning the gap. The CDR3 here is CASAGFIGYTF. CDR3 bases: TGTGCCAGCGCAGGGTTCATTGGCTACACCTTC.

The CDR3 loop reads CASTGLGRGDYEQYF. For the CDR3, the DNA is TGTGCCAGCACCGGTCTTGGGCGGGGGGACTACGAGCAGTACTTC. The chain joins TRBV6-4 to TRBJ2-5, with 8 bases fitting TRBD2. The J call is uncertain, as TRBJ2-7 better fits the DNA end. There are 15 residues in the CDR3. In germline, CDR1 is MRHNA, CDR2 SNTAGT.

The table lists this clone with a count of one. J is TRBJ2-2 and V is TRBV6-1, with a possible D match to TRBD1 (6 bases). V was pared by 7 bases and J by 4 bases, with 16 bases between. Germline CDR1 is MNHNS and CDR2 is SASEGT. The CDR3 is 15 residues long. The CDR3 loop reads CASIPVGHITGELFF. CDR3 bases: TGTGCCAGCATTCCCGTGGGACATATCACCGGGGAGCTGTTTTTT.

The rearrangement uses TRBV5-1 and TRBJ2-5; no firm D call. The CDR3 contains 14 residues. Trimming cost V 0 bases and J 4 bases, with 10 bases left between them. Germline values: CDR1 SGHRS, CDR2 YFSETQ. The CDR3 nucleotides read TGCGCCAGCAGCTTGGCCGTCTCCCTAGAGACCCAGTACTTC. Its protein is CASSLAVSLETQYF.

The chain combines TRBV9 with TRBJ1-1; D is ambiguous. This CDR3 comprises 13 residues. V lost 4 bases and J lost 1, with 8 bases in between. Germline lookup yields CDR1 SGDLS and CDR2 YYNGEE. The CDR3 sequence is CASSPGWNTEAFF. The CDR3 DNA reads TGTGCCAGCAGCCCCGGTTGGAACACTGAAGCTTTCTTT. The entire variable domain, with the rest obtained from reference TRBV9 and TRBJ1-1, is as follows: DSGVTQTPKHLITATGQRVTLRCSPRSGDLSVYWYQQSLDQGLQFLIQYYNGEERAKGNILERFSAQQFPDLHSELNLSSLELGDSALYFCASSPGWNTEAFFGQGTRLTVV.

Notes on this clone: One end of the junction fails to match germline, which may point to a read error. This chain connects TRBV4-1 to TRBJ2-4, with 11 bases identical to TRBD1. The germline CDR1 and CDR2 sequences are MGHRA and YSYEKL. CDR3 size: 14 residues. The CDR3 is CASSQATPGQGGDF. The CDR3 DNA reads as TGCGCCAGCAGCCAGGCGACGCCGGGACAGGGGGGGGACTTC.

The chain combines TRBV5-5 with TRBJ1-3, with a possible D match to TRBD1 (5 bases). Per the germline V gene, CDR1 is SGHKS and CDR2 is YYEKEE (reference sequence). Trimming cost V 4 bases and J 10 bases, with 24 bases left between them. The CDR3 consists of 16 residues. The CDR3 sequence: CASSLALGTGIGTIYF. CDR3 nucleotide sequence: TGTGCCAGCAGCCTGGCTCTGGGGACTGGGATCGGAACCATATATTTT.

This chain joins TRBV9 and TRBJ2-7, with TRBD2 matching over 9 bases. Germline-derived CDR1 and CDR2 are SGDLS and YYNGEE. V shed 2 bases and J 6 bases; nucleotides not matched to a gene: 6. The CDR3 runs to 14 residues. CDR3 in DNA: TGTGCCAGCAGCGTTAGCGGGAGTGTAGGCGAGCAGTACTTC. This translates into CASSVSGSVGEQYF.

This clone was counted once. The J gene is TRBJ1-2, the V gene TRBV6-5; possibly TRBD1 for D (6 bases). The CDR3 length is 13 residues. Trimming took off 7 bases at V and 4 bases at J, with 13 bases between the two ends. Germline assignment: CDR1 MNHEY and CDR2 SVGAGI. The CDR3 loop reads CASTPTGTYGYTF. The CDR3 DNA reads as TGTGCCAGCACCCCGACAGGAACCTATGGCTACACCTTC.

The genes are TRBV5-5 and TRBJ2-2; a possible D gene is TRBD1 (6 bases). Trimming stripped 4 bases from V and 6 bases from J, with 10 bases between. The germline gives CDR1 SGHKS, CDR2 YYEKEE (reference sequence). CDR3 length: 13 residues. Here the CDR3 reads CASSLQGSGELFF. The CDR3 nucleotides read TGTGCCAGCAGCCTCCAGGGGTCCGGGGAGCTGTTTTTT.